The 10 T cell receptor beta chains in this list originate from one sample, sequenced in a study of blood T cell repertoires in COVID-19. Sequencing was performed with immunoSEQ multiplex PCR; in TCRdb, only in-frame clones are kept and a portion is missing. In the table there are 200,000 to 250,000 clones, about 80% of which are singletons. Source material: PBMCs or T cells enriched from blood (not recorded which). The source is a woman aged 40 to 49 with acute COVID-19.

The chain carries TRBV19 and TRBJ1-3, with 8 bases that match TRBD1. Germline V gene lookup returns CDR1 LNHDA and CDR2 SQIVND (reference sequence). The CDR3 spans 14 residues. J was trimmed by 2 bases and V by 9 bases; bases with no gene match: 6. This CDR3 reads CASLDRGAGNTIYF. As DNA, the CDR3 is TGTGCCAGCCTCGACAGGGGAGCTGGAAACACCATATATTTT.

The V gene is TRBV5-1, the J gene TRBJ1-4, with TRBD1 identical over 7 bases. Germline lookup yields CDR1 SGHRS and CDR2 YFSETQ. There are 15 residues in the CDR3. Unmatched junction bases numbered 9, after V lost 4 bases and J lost 6 bases. CDR3 DNA: TGCGCCAGCAGCGTGGGACCCGGGACAGATGAAAAACTGTTTTTT. It translates to CASSVGPGTDEKLFF.

The gene calls are TRBV30 and TRBJ1-2, with 8 nucleotides matching TRBD1. This CDR3 has 17 amino acids. With V trimmed by 0 bases and J by 8 bases, 17 bases remained unmatched. The germline V gene encodes CDR1 GTSNPN and CDR2 SVGIG (reference sequence). The chain's CDR3 is CAWSVKPGQGSLTGYTF. The CDR3 nucleotides are TGTGCCTGGAGTGTCAAGCCCGGACAGGGCTCTTTAACAGGCTACACCTTC. The full variable domain, in which reference TRBV30 and TRBJ1-2 provide the parts outside the CDR3, is SQTIHQWPATLVQPVGSPLSLECTVEGTSNPNLYWYRQAAGRGLQLLFYSVGIGQISSEVPQNLSASRPQDRQFILSSKKLLLSDSGFYLCAWSVKPGQGSLTGYTFGSGTRLTVV.

This sequence joins TRBV15 and TRBJ1-5; D gene unclear. Trimming took off 1 base at V and 4 bases at J, with 14 bases between the two ends. This CDR3 contains 16 residues. Germline CDR1 and CDR2: LNHNV and YYDKDF (reference sequence). Written as DNA, the CDR3 is TGTGCCACCAGCAGAGTCGGGGATTCCCGAAATCAGCCCCAGCATTTT. Translated, it gives CATSRVGDSRNQPQHF.

The gene calls are TRBV2 and TRBJ2-1; 7 bases fit TRBD1. J was trimmed by 7 bases and V by 10 bases; bases with no gene match: 13. This CDR3 contains 14 residues. The germline CDR1 and CDR2 sequences are SNHLY and FYNNEI. This CDR3 reads CAIRQGLVPNEQFF. The CDR3 nucleotides read TGTGCCATTAGACAGGGCCTAGTCCCGAATGAGCAGTTCTTC.

The J gene is TRBJ1-2, the V gene TRBV7-2, with TRBD1 matching over 7 bases. V lost 6 bases and J lost 2; bases outside the gene matches: 12. Germline CDR1 is SGHTA and CDR2 is FQGNSA. The length of the CDR3 is 16 residues. Here the CDR3 reads CASRQPRDSFNYGYTF. In DNA form, the CDR3 reads TGTGCCAGCAGACAGCCACGGGACAGCTTCAACTATGGCTACACCTTC.

This clone was picked up a small number of times. The chain joins TRBV20-1 to TRBJ1-1; D is undetermined. Trimming took 2 bases from V and 6 from J, leaving 7 bases between them. The CDR3 contains 11 residues. The germline CDR1 and CDR2 sequences are DFQATT and SNEGSKA (reference sequence). The CDR3 loop reads CSARKAPEAFF. The CDR3 DNA sequence: TGCAGTGCTAGAAAAGCTCCTGAAGCTTTCTTT.

The CDR3 DNA reads as TGTGCCAGCAGCCGCAGGGGATTCCAGCCCCAGCATTTT. Amino acid sequence: CASSRRGFQPQHF. The V call is TRBV7-8, the J call TRBJ1-5; possible D gene TRBD1, 6 bases. The CDR3 consists of 13 residues. In germline, CDR1 is SGHVS, CDR2 FQNEAQ. Trimming took 5 bases from V and 7 from J, leaving 12 bases between them.

This chain links TRBV5-6 with TRBJ2-2; D gene unclear. CDR3 size: 14 residues. Per germline, CDR1 SGHDT and CDR2 YYEEEE. Trimming took off 1 base at V and 2 bases at J, with 6 bases between the two ends. Written as DNA, the CDR3 is TGTGCCAGCAGCTTGTTCCTTAACACCGGGGAGCTGTTTTTT. This translates into CASSLFLNTGELFF.

The sample holds a few counts of this clone. The chain combines TRBV24-1 with TRBJ2-1; 7 nucleotides align to TRBD2. Germline V gene sequence: CDR1 KGHDR, CDR2 SFDVKD. V gave up 3 bases and J gave up 10 bases; unmatched junction bases: 5. This CDR3 has 13 residues. CDR3 amino acids: CATSDQTSVEQFF. The CDR3 DNA reads as TGTGCCACCAGTGATCAAACTAGCGTCGAGCAGTTCTTC.